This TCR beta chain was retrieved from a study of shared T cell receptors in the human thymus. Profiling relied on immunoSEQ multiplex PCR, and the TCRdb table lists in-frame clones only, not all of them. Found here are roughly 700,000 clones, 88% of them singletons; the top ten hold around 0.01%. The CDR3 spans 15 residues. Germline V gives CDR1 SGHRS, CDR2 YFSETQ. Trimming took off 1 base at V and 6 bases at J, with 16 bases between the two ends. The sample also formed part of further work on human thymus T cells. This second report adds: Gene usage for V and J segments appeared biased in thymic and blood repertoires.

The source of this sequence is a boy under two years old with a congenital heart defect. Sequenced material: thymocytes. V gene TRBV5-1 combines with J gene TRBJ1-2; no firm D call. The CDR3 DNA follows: TGCGCCAGCAGCTTGAAAGTCAGTCCCGATGATGGCTACACCTTC. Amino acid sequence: CASSLKVSPDDGYTF.